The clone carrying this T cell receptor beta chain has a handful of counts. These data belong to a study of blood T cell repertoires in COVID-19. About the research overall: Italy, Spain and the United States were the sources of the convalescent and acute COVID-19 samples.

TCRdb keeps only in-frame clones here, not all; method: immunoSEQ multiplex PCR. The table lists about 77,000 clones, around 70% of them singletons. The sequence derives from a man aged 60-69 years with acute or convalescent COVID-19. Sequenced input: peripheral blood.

DNA for the CDR3: TGTGCCAGCAGCCCGGCGGGGGGCTGGGTTACAGATACGCAGTATTTT. Translation: CASSPAGGWVTDTQYF. The gene calls are TRBV14 and TRBJ2-3; 8 positions match TRBD2. The V segment lost 4 bases and the J segment 3 bases; nucleotides outside the gene matches: 9. The CDR3 sequence is 16 residues long. Germline CDR1 is SGHDN and CDR2 is FVKESK. Full variable domain (rest looked up from reference TRBV14 and TRBJ2-3): EAGVTQFPSHSVIEKGQTVTLRCDPISGHDNLYWYRRVMGKEIKFLLHFVKESKQDESGMPNNRFLAERTGGTYSTLKVQPAELEDSGVYFCASSPAGGWVTDTQYFGPGTRLTVL.